In its sample, the clone carrying this T cell receptor (beta chain) was seen a few times. The investigators amplified TCR beta CDR3 regions from RNA transcripts. HTBI primers were used for first-round RT-PCR of the TCR CDR3. TCRdb analysed the multiplex PCR reads with MiXCR anew, one entry per CDR3 protein. The sample includes under 600,000 distinct CDR3 sequences, 16% of them seen just once. The sample belongs to a study of T cells in Graves' hyperthyroidism and ophthalmopathy. The CDR3 extends over 14 amino acids. V was clipped by 5 bases and J by 5 bases; unmatched bases: 3. The sequence came from a woman in her thirties or forties with Graves' ophthalmopathy. This chain joins TRBV12-3 or TRBV12-4 and TRBJ2-3; TRBD2 agrees at 11 bases. Sequencing was performed on blood. Here the CDR3 reads CASSHGTSGDTQYF. The DNA of the CDR3 is TGTGCCAGCAGTCATGGGACTAGCGGAGATACGCAGTATTTT.